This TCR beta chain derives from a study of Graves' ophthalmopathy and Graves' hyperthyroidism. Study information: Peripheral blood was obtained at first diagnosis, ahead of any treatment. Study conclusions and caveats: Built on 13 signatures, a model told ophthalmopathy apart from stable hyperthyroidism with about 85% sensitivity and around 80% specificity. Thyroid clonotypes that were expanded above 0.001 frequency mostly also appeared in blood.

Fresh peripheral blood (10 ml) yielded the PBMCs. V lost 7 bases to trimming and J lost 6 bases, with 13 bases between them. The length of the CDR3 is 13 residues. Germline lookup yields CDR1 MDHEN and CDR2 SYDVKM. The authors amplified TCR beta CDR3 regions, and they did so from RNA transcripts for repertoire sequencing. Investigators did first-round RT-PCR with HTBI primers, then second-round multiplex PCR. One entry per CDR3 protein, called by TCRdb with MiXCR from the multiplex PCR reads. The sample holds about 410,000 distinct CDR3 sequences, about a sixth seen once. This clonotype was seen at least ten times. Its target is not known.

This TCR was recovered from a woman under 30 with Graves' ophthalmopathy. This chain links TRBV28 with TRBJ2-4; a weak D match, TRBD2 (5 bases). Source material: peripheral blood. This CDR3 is CASTSWERNIQYF. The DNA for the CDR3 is TGTGCCAGCACCTCCTGGGAGAGAAACATTCAGTACTTC.